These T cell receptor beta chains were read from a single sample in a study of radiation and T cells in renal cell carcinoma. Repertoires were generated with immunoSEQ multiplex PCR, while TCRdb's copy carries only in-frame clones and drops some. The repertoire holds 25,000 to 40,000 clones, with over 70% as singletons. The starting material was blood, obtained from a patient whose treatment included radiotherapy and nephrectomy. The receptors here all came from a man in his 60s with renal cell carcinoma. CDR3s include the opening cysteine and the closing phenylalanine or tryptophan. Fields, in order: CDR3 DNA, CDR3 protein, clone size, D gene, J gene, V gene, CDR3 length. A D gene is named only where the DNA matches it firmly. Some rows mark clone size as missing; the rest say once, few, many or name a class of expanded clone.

TGCGCCAGCAGCCAAGAACCTAGCGGACCCTACGAGCAGTACTTC,CASSQEPSGPYEQYF,.,TRBD2,TRBJ2-7,TRBV4-1,15
TGTGCCAGCAGCTTAGCGGTGGGAGGGTTTGGTACTGAAGCTTTCTTT,CASSLAVGGFGTEAFF,.,.,TRBJ1-1,TRBV7-9,16
TGCGCCAGCAGCCAACTTAGGACTACTCGGGAGACCCAGTACTTC,CASSQLRTTRETQYF,.,.,TRBJ2-5,TRBV4-1,15
TGTGCCATCAGTGAAGACAGGAGGGACTGTGGCTACACCTTC,CAISEDRRDCGYTF,once,.,TRBJ1-2,TRBV10-3,14
TGTGCCAGTAGCCCCTTGGAGGGGACCTCCTACGAGCAGTACTTC,CASSPLEGTSYEQYF,many,.,TRBJ2-7,TRBV19,15
TGTGCCAGCGGCCGATACCACTACGAGCAGTACTTC,CASGRYHYEQYF,.,.,TRBJ2-7,TRBV2,12
TGTGCCAGCAGCTTGGAAGGGGCCTCTGGAAACACCATATATTTT,CASSLEGASGNTIYF,.,.,TRBJ1-3,TRBV5-4,15
TGTGCCAGCAGTGTGGGCAGGGCGAACACTGAAGCTTTCTTT,CASSVGRANTEAFF,.,.,TRBJ1-1,TRBV2,14
TGCGCCAGCAGCCGATCCGCCGAAAGGCCAGGAGTCCCCTACGAGCAGTACTTC,CASSRSAERPGVPYEQYF,.,.,TRBJ2-7,TRBV4-1,18
TGTGCCAGCAGCTCTAAGTTCCTAGCGAGGACGGGTGAGCAGTTCTTC,CASSSKFLARTGEQFF,.,.,TRBJ2-1,TRBV13,16
TGTGCCAGCAGCTTGCGTCCCAGCGGGAGGAGATACGAGCAGTACTTC,CASSLRPSGRRYEQYF,.,TRBD2,TRBJ2-7,TRBV5-6,16
TGTGCCAGCGGACTAGCGGGTTATACGCAGTATTTT,CASGLAGYTQYF,.,TRBD2,TRBJ2-3,TRBV19,12
TGCGCCAGCAGTTTCTTAGACGGCAAAAGCCAAGAGACCCAGTACTTC,CASSFLDGKSQETQYF,.,.,TRBJ2-5,TRBV5-1,16
TGCAGCGGTATGAGCCGGGACAGGGGGGCCTACGAGCAGTACTTC,CSGMSRDRGAYEQYF,.,TRBD1,TRBJ2-7,TRBV29-1,15
TGTGCCAGCAGTGGAGGAACCTACGAGCAGTACTTC,CASSGGTYEQYF,few,.,TRBJ2-7,TRBV2,12
TGTGCCAGTTACTCTCGGCTAGCGGGGGACGGGGAGCTGTTTTTT,CASYSRLAGDGELFF,.,TRBD2,TRBJ2-2,TRBV19,15
TGTGCCAGCTCATCCCCGGGACTCAGCTCCTACGAGCAGTACTTC,CASSSPGLSSYEQYF,.,.,TRBJ2-7,TRBV18,15
TGTGCCATCACCAGGGGGGGCCCTCAAGAGACCCAGTACTTC,CAITRGGPQETQYF,.,.,TRBJ2-5,TRBV10-3,14
TGTGCCATCAAGAGTACAGATACGCAGTATTTT,CAIKSTDTQYF,.,.,TRBJ2-3,TRBV10-3,11
TGTGCCACCAGCAACCAGAGAGACGAGCAGTACTTC,CATSNQRDEQYF,.,.,TRBJ2-7,TRBV15,12
TGTGCCAGCAGTTTTTTTTCACAGAAAGAGACCCAGTACTTC,CASSFFSQKETQYF,.,.,TRBJ2-5,TRBV27,14
TGCAGTGCTCCAACTGTCGGTGTAGTGTTTTTT,CSAPTVGVVFF,.,.,TRBJ1-4,TRBV20-1,11
TGCAGCGCGATTAGCGGGCCAGATACGCAGTATTTT,CSAISGPDTQYF,.,TRBD2,TRBJ2-3,TRBV29-1,12
TGTGCCAGCAGCTTACCGGGACTAGCGGGAGTAAATGAGCAGTTCTTC,CASSLPGLAGVNEQFF,.,TRBD2,TRBJ2-1,TRBV7-8,16
TGTGCCAGTAGTATAGAGACGACGTGGGGGATCTATGGCTACACCTTC,CASSIETTWGIYGYTF,.,.,TRBJ1-2,TRBV19,16
TGCAGCGTTGTGGCAGAGATTACACTCGGGGCCAACGTCCTGACTTTC,CSVVAEITLGANVLTF,.,.,TRBJ2-6,TRBV29-1,16
TGTGCCAGTAGTATCTCCGGGGGGATGAACACTGAAGCTTTCTTT,CASSISGGMNTEAFF,.,.,TRBJ1-1,TRBV19,15
TGTGCCAGCAGCTCAACAGGGGGCCACACCGGGGAGCTGTTTTTT,CASSSTGGHTGELFF,.,TRBD1,TRBJ2-2,TRBV7-2,15
TGTGCCAGCAGTGAATGGGGGACAGGGCCTTCACCCCTCCACTTT,CASSEWGTGPSPLHF,.,TRBD1,TRBJ1-6,TRBV25-1,15
TGTGCCAGCAGCTCGAGACTAGTAAGTGAGCAGTTCTTC,CASSSRLVSEQFF,.,.,TRBJ2-1,TRBV5-8,13
TGTGCCAGCATGGGGGGGCTCGGATATACGCAGTATTTT,CASMGGLGYTQYF,.,.,TRBJ2-3,TRBV6-1,13
TGTGCCAGTACGGTTACGGCTAGCACAGATACGCAGTATTTT,CASTVTASTDTQYF,.,.,TRBJ2-3,TRBV19,14
TGTGCCAGCAAGGGTGGAGTCGGAAATGAGCAGTTCTTC,CASKGGVGNEQFF,.,.,TRBJ2-1,TRBV28,13
TGCGCCAGCAGCTTGTATGCGTCGGCAGATACGCAGTATTTT,CASSLYASADTQYF,.,.,TRBJ2-3,TRBV5-1,14
TGTGCCAGCAGCACTAGCGGGATCGGGGATGAGCAGTTCTTC,CASSTSGIGDEQFF,.,TRBD2,TRBJ2-1,TRBV5-5,14
TGTGCCAGCAGCCCTCGGACAGGGAGTTACAATGAGCAGTTCTTC,CASSPRTGSYNEQFF,.,TRBD1,TRBJ2-1,TRBV7-9,15
TGTGCCAGCCTAGGGGCCAGCCTCTACGAGCAGTACTTC,CASLGASLYEQYF,.,.,TRBJ2-7,TRBV19,13
TGTGCCAGCAGCGCCACAGGGAATGGAAACACCATATATTTT,CASSATGNGNTIYF,few,.,TRBJ1-3,TRBV9,14
TGTGCCACATCTATGGACCCTGGCTACACCTTC,CATSMDPGYTF,.,.,TRBJ1-2,TRBV6-1,11
TGTGCCAGCAGCTTAGTTTCTCGCGGGAGGGCCCCCCACGAGCAGTACTTC,CASSLVSRGRAPHEQYF,.,TRBD2,TRBJ2-7,TRBV7-9,17
TGTGCCATCAGTAGGGGATCACAGGATAATTCACCCCTCCACTTT,CAISRGSQDNSPLHF,.,.,TRBJ1-6,TRBV10-3,15
TGTGCCAGCAGTTCGCGACTGGGGGACCAAGAGACCCAGTACTTC,CASSSRLGDQETQYF,.,.,TRBJ2-5,TRBV27,15
TGTGCCAGCAGCTCCCGGAACACTGAAGCTTTCTTT,CASSSRNTEAFF,.,.,TRBJ1-1,TRBV5-5,12
TGTGCCAGCAGCCAGACTAGCGGGCTAGCCAAAAACATTCAGTACTTC,CASSQTSGLAKNIQYF,.,TRBD2,TRBJ2-4,TRBV4-2,16
TGTGCCAGCAGCCAAAGCGGGAGGGGCTACAATGAGCAGTTCTTC,CASSQSGRGYNEQFF,.,TRBD2,TRBJ2-1,TRBV7-8,15
TGTGCCAGCAGATCCGGGACTAGCGGGGTCAATGAGCAGTTCTTC,CASRSGTSGVNEQFF,.,TRBD2,TRBJ2-1,TRBV7-9,15
TGTGCTAGTGGGCGGCAGGAAGCCGGGGATCAGCCCCAGCATTTT,CASGRQEAGDQPQHF,.,.,TRBJ1-5,TRBV12-5,15
TGTGCCAGCAGCCCCGGACTAGCGGTTTACGAGCAGTACTTC,CASSPGLAVYEQYF,.,TRBD2,TRBJ2-7,TRBV7-2,14
TGTGCCAGCAGCACCGCGGGGGGGGGCAAAAACATTCAGTACTTC,CASSTAGGGKNIQYF,.,TRBD2,TRBJ2-4,TRBV5-4,15
TGCAGCGTTTTACAGGACACCGGGGAGCTGTTTTTT,CSVLQDTGELFF,.,.,TRBJ2-2,TRBV29-1,12